This T cell receptor beta chain derives from a study of blood T cells in healthy people across ages. The CDR3 length is 14 residues. V shed 2 bases, J shed 3 bases, and the junction held 3 bases outside the gene matches. The germline V gene encodes CDR1 MNHEY and CDR2 SMNVEV (reference sequence). This clonotype was counted between two and nine times. For the second PCR, which ran for about 6 to 11 cycles, a sample-barcoded 5' primer and a J-beta primer mix were used. Each single sample gave us at least 2.5 million CDR3-containing paired-end reads. MiXCR, applied by TCRdb to the 5' RACE reads, yields one record per CDR3 protein. Of 1.2 million to 1.5 million distinct CDR3 sequences listed, 55% to 75% are singletons.

This receptor was obtained from a young man in good health. The chain links TRBV27 to TRBJ2-7, with 8 positions matching TRBD2. Sequencing input: blood. The CDR3 DNA is TGTGCCAGCAGTTTACGGGAGGGGAACTACGAGCAGTACTTC. As protein: CASSLREGNYEQYF.